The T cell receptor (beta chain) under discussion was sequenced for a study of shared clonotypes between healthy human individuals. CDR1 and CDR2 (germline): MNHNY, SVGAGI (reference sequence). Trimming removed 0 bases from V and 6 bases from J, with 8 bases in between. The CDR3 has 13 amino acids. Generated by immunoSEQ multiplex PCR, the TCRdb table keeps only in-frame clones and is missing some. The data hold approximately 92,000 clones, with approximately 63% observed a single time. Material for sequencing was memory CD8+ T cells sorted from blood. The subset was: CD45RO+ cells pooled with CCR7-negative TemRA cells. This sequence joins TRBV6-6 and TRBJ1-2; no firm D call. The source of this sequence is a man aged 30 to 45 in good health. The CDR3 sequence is CASSYSPVHGYTF. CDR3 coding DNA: TGTGCCAGCAGTTACTCCCCAGTGCATGGCTACACCTTC.